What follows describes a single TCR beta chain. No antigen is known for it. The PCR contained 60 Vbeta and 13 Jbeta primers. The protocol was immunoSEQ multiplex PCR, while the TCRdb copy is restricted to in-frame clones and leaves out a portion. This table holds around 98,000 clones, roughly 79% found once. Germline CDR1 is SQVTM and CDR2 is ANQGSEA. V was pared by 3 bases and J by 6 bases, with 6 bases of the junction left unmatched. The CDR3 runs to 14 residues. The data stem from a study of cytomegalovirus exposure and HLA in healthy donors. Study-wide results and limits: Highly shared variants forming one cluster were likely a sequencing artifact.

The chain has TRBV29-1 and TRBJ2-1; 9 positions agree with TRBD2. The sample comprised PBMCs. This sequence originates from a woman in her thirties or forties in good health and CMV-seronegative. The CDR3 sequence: CSVEGGGDINEQFF. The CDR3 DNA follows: TGCAGCGTTGAGGGCGGGGGGGATATCAATGAGCAGTTCTTC.